The source of this TCR beta chain is a study of blood T cell repertoires in COVID-19. Background on the study: Acute and convalescent COVID-19 specimens originated in the United States, Italy and Spain.

Recruits, aged roughly 18 to 89 years, lived in 25 or so US areas. Recovered status in Cohort 3 required two negative PCRs, clearance, or symptom resolution. The CDR3 covers 14 residues. Trimming removed 4 bases from V and 9 bases from J; junction bases left unmatched: 9. Per germline, CDR1 LGHNA and CDR2 YSLEER. TCRdb's copy holds only in-frame clones and misses some; the assay was immunoSEQ multiplex PCR. The table records around 300,000 clones, around 89% of them present only once. Specimen: PBMCs or T cells enriched from blood (not recorded which). This clonotype was sampled from a woman in her 50s who had recovered from COVID-19. The J gene is TRBJ2-7, the V gene TRBV4-3; the match to TRBD1 covers 10 bases. The CDR3 region is CASSPSGTGVPQYF. CDR3 DNA: TGCGCCAGCAGCCCCTCCGGGACAGGGGTACCGCAGTACTTC.